This T cell receptor (beta chain) comes out of a study of T cells in Graves' hyperthyroidism and ophthalmopathy. About the research overall: Peripheral blood sampling occurred at initial diagnosis, before any treatment. Study results and limitations: The model predicted ophthalmopathy a median around six months before onset. In the analysis, a 13 V-J model separated ophthalmopathy from stable hyperthyroidism.

TCR beta CDR3 sequences were amplified from RNA transcripts. The HTBI primer set was used in a first-round RT-PCR of the TCR CDR3. TCRdb fed the multiplex PCR reads into MiXCR, producing one record per CDR3 protein. The table records about 330,000 distinct CDR3 sequences, approximately 15% of them present only once. About this clonotype: What it binds is unknown.

The clonotype was recovered from a woman in her thirties or forties with Graves' ophthalmopathy. Source material: blood.

The DNA of the CDR3 is TGTGCCAGCAGCTCAAGACTAGCGGGAGTTGTAAATGAGCAGTTCTTC. Protein sequence: CASSSRLAGVVNEQFF. The V and J genes are TRBV7-8 and TRBJ2-1, with 12 bases fitting TRBD2. V was pared by 4 bases and J by 7 bases, with 8 bases of the junction left unmatched. Germline-derived CDR1 and CDR2 are SGHVS and FQNEAQ. The CDR3 is 16 residues long.